This T cell receptor beta chain was profiled in a study of T-cell memory formation after mild COVID-19 (dated by TCRdb to the early 2020s). Background for the entire study: TCR sequence clusters from the two donors were largely donor specific. T-cell clones expanding and contracting after mild COVID-19 in a couple of donors were tracked by longitudinal TCRalpha and TCRbeta repertoire sequencing. Two young, previously healthy adult volunteers, one female and one male, were included in the cohort. What the work shows at the level of the full study, not this receptor alone: Some responding clones were detected in pre-infection memory, which suggested that pre-existing cross-reactive memory T cells had joined the SARS-CoV-2 response. Balanced CD4/CD8 phenotypes were observed for clones contracting from day 15 to 85, whereas a bias towards CD4+ was observed for a second wave of clones expanding from day 15 to 37. SARS-CoV-2 specificity was not confirmed for the second-wave clones peaking on day 37. Only two mild cases were covered by the study, and larger cohorts that include severe cases with pre-infection samples were considered necessary. Contracting CD4+ clones appeared mostly in the CM and EM memory subsets, whereas CD8+ clones were enriched in EMRA.

Sequenced on an Illumina NovaSeq 6000. TCRalpha and TCRbeta cDNA libraries were constructed by 5'RACE with constant-segment primers, with sample barcodes and unique molecular identifiers being introduced. Trizol reagent was used to extract RNA from every sample. Libraries were amplified in two PCR steps, with a second sample barcode and Illumina TruSeq adapters added in the second step. Libraries were sequenced on an Illumina NovaSeq with 2 x 150 bp paired-end reads. In the original analysis: Reads were demultiplexed and collapsed into UMI-guided consensus sequences with migec v1.2.7. Using mixcr v2.1.11, UMI consensuses were aligned to TRA and TRB V and J templates and then assembled into clonotypes. A clonotype was counted as expanded or contracted only when both edgeR and NoisET called the clonotype significant, with the noise models trained on biological replicates. edgeR calls used a false discovery rate-adjusted p below 0.01 and a log2 fold-change threshold of 1. As an exploratory analysis of dynamics, max-normalized trajectories of the 1000 most abundant clonotypes were examined by PCA with hierarchical clustering. Separately sequenced CD4+ and CD8+ repertoires were used to assign a CD4 or CD8 phenotype to each responding clone. TCRdb trimmed public reads at Q25 via fastp, called clones via MiXCR and kept in-frame beta chains. For every CDR3 protein sequence, its rows merge into one entry that carries the most common genes and DNA. What appears here as the V and J calls and clone size reflects TCRdb's work, not the paper's. The sample profile shows about 55,000 distinct CDR3 sequences; approximately 30% of them were found once. The ten largest clonotypes hold roughly 47% of the sample.

PBMCs were isolated by Ficoll-Paque density gradient centrifugation. This clonotype has more than one count but fewer than ten. The target of this receptor is not known. The record has no base qualities; no much larger clone is one base away. This TCR came from a man aged 18 to 30 who had mild COVID-19 (a few samples of this study predate the infection). The sample titles of this study are shuffled in the database, so cell type and time point are left out; the donor was told from shared clones. Sequenced sample: PBMCs or a T cell subset sorted from them (not recorded which).

The CDR3 region reads CASSLSTGEQYF. The nucleotides read TGTGCCAGCAGTTTATCAACGGGGGAGCAGTACTTC. Rearrangement joined TRBV27 to TRBJ2-7, and TRBD2 may be the D gene, going by 5 matching bases. Counted from cysteine to phenylalanine, this CDR3 has 12 amino acids. The sequence is cut down to CDR3 DNA, 36 bases in frame from base 1. V is pared back by 0 bases and J by 7 bases, with 7 bases lying between the germline termini. Via the germline V gene (reference sequence), CDR1 is MNHEY and CDR2 SMNVEV.